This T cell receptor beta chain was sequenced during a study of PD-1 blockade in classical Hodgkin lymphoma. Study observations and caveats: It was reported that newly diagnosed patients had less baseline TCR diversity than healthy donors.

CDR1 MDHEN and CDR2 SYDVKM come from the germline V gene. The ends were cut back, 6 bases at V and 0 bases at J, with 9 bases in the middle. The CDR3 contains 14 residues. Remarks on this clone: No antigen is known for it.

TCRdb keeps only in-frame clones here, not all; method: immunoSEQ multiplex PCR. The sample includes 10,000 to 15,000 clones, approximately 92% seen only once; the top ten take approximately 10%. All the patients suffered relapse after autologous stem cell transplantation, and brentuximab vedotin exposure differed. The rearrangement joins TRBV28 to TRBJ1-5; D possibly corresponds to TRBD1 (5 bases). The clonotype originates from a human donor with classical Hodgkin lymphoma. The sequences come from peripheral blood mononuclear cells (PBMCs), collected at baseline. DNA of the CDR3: TGTGCCAGCAGACCCGGGGGTAGCAATCAGCCCCAGCATTTT. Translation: CASRPGGSNQPQHF.